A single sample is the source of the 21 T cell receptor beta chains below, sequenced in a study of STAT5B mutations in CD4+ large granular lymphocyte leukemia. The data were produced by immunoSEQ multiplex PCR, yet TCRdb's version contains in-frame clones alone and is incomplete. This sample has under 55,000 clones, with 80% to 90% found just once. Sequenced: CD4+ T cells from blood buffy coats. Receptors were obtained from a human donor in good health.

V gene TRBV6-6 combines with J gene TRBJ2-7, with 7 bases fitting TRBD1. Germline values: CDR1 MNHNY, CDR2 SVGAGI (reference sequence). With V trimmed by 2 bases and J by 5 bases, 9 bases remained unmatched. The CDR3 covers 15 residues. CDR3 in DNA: TGTGCCAGCAGTTACCGAGTGACAGGGTCAAACGAGCAGTACTTC. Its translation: CASSYRVTGSNEQYF.

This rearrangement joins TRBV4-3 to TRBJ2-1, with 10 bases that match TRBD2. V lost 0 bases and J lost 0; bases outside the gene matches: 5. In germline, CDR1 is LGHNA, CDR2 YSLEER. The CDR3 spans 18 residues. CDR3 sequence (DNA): TGCGCCAGCAGCCAAGATTGGACTAGCGGCAGCTCCTACAATGAGCAGTTCTTC. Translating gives CASSQDWTSGSSYNEQFF.

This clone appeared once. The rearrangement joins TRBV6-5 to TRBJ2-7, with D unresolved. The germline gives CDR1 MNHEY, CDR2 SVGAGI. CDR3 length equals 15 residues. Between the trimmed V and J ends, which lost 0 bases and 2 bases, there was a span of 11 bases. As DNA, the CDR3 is TGTGCCAGCAGTTACTCGAGCCGATTTCCCTACGAGCAGTACTTC. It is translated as CASSYSSRFPYEQYF.

The CDR3 DNA sequence: TGTGCCAGCAGTGAACAAGCAGGCGTCTATGGCTACACCTTC. This translates into CASSEQAGVYGYTF. The chain links TRBV6-1 to TRBJ1-2, with D uncertain. The CDR3 has 14 amino acids. Germline lookup yields CDR1 MNHNS and CDR2 SASEGT. V lost 2 bases, J lost 4 bases, and 11 bases lay in between.

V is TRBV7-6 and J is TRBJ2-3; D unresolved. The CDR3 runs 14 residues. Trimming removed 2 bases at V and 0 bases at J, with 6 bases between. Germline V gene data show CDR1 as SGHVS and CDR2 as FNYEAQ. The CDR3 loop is CASSLSASTDTQYF. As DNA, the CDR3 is TGTGCCAGCAGCTTAAGTGCTAGCACAGATACGCAGTATTTT.

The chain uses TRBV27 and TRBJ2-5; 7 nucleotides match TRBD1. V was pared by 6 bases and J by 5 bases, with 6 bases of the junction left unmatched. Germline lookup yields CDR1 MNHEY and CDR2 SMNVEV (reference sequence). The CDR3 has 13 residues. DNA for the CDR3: TGTGCCAGCAGCTTGACAGGGATGGAGACCCAGTACTTC. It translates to CASSLTGMETQYF.

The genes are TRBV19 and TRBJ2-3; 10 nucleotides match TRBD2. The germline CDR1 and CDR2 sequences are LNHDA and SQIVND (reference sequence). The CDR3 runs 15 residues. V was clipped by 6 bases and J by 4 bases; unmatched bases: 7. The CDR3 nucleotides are TGTGCCAGTAGCGACCTTAGCGGGAGGTCAGATACGCAGTATTTT. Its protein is CASSDLSGRSDTQYF.

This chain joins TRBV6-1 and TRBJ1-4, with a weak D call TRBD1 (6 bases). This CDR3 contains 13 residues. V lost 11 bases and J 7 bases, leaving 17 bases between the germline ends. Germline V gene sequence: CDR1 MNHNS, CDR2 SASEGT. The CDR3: CAGSGTWGEKLFF. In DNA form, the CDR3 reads TGTGCCGGTTCCGGGACATGGGGTGAAAAACTGTTTTTT.

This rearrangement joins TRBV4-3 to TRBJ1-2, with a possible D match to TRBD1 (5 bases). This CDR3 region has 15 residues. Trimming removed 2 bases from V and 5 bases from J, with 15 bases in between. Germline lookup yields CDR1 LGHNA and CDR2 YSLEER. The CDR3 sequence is CASSQRTSPAYGYTF. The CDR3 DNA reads TGCGCCAGCAGCCAACGGACAAGCCCGGCTTATGGCTACACCTTC.

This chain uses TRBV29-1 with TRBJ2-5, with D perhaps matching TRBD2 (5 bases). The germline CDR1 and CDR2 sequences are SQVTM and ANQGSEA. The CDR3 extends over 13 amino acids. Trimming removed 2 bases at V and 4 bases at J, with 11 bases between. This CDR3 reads CSVERGAGETQYF. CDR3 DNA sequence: TGCAGCGTTGAACGGGGAGCAGGAGAGACCCAGTACTTC.

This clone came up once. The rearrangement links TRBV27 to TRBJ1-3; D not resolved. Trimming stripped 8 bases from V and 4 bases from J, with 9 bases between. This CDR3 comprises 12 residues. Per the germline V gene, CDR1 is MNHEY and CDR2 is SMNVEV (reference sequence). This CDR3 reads CASSPGGNTIYF. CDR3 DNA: TGTGCCAGCTCTCCGGGAGGAAACACCATATATTTT.

The CDR3 coding sequence is TGTGCCAGCAGGCGACAGTCCGGGGAGCTGTTTTTT. This gives the protein CASRRQSGELFF. The chain joins TRBV28 to TRBJ2-2; D is perhaps TRBD1 (5 bases). With 6 bases removed from V and 6 bases from J, the gap between germline ends came to 8 bases. This CDR3 comprises 12 residues. CDR1 and CDR2 (germline): MDHEN, SYDVKM. Filled out from reference TRBV28 and TRBJ2-2, the complete variable domain reads DVKVTQSSRYLVKRTGEKVFLECVQDMDHENMFWYRQDPGLGLRLIYFSYDVKMKEKGDIPEGYSVSREKKERFSLILESASTNQTSMYLCASRRQSGELFFGEGSRLTVL.

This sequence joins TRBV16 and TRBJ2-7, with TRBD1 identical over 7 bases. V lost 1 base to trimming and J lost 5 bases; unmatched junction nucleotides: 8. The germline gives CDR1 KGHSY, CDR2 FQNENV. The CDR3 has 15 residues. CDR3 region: CASSQWMRGQDEQYF. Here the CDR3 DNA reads TGTGCCAGCAGCCAATGGATGAGGGGGCAAGACGAGCAGTACTTC. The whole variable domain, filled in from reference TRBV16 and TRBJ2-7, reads GEEVAQTPKHLVRGEGQKAKLYCAPIKGHSYVFWYQQVLKNEFKFLISFQNENVFDETGMPKERFSAKCLPNSPCSLEIQATKLEDSAVYFCASSQWMRGQDEQYFGPGTRLTVT.

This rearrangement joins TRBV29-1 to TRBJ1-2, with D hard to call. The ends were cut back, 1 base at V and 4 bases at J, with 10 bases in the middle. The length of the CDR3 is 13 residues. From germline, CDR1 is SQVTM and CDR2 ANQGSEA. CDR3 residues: CSVEVTAGYGYTF. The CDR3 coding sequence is TGCAGCGTTGAAGTTACCGCGGGCTATGGCTACACCTTC.

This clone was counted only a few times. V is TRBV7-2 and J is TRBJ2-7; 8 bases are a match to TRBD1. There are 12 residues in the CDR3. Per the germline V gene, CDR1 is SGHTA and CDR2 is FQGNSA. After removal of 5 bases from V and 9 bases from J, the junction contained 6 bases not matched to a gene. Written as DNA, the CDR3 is TGTGCCAGCAGCCTAGGACAGGGAGTGCAGTACTTC. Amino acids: CASSLGQGVQYF.

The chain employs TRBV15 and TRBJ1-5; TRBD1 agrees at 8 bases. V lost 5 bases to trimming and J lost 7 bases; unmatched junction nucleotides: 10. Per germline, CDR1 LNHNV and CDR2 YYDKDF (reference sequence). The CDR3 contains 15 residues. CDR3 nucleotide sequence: TGTGCCACCAGCGCCCTTCAGGGGGCAGAGCAGCCCCAGCATTTT. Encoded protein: CATSALQGAEQPQHF.

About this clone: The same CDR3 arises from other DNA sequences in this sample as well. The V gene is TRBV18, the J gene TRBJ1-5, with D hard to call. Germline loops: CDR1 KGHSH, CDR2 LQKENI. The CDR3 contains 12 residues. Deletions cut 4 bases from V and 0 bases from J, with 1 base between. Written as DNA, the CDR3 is TGTGCCAGCTCACATAGCAATCAGCCCCAGCATTTT. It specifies CASSHSNQPQHF.

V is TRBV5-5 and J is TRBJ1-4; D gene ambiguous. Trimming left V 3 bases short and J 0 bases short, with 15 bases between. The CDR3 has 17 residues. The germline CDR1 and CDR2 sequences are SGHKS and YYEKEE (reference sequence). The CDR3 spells CASSSTMPKATNEKLFF. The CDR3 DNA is TGTGCCAGCAGCTCGACCATGCCTAAAGCAACTAATGAAAAACTGTTTTTT.

In DNA, the CDR3 is TGTGCCTGGAGTACCGATAGCAATCAGCCCCAGCATTTT. This gives the protein CAWSTDSNQPQHF. V is TRBV30 and J is TRBJ1-5; D uncertain. This CDR3 has 13 amino acids. The germline V gene encodes CDR1 GTSNPN and CDR2 SVGIG (reference sequence). V lost 2 bases, J lost 0 bases, and 5 bases lay in between.

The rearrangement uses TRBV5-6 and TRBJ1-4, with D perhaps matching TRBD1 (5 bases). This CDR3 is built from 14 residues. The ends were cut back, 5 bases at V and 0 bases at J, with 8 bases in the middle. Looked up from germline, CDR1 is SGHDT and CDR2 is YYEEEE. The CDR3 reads CASSQGATNEKLFF. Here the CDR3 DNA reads TGTGCCAGCAGTCAGGGCGCAACTAATGAAAAACTGTTTTTT.

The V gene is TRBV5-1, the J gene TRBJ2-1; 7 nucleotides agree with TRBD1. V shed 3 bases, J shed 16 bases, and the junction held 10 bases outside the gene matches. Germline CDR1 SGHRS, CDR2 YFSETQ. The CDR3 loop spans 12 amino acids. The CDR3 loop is CASSSHRDSAFF. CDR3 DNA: TGCGCCAGCAGCTCCCACCGGGACAGCGCCTTCTTC.